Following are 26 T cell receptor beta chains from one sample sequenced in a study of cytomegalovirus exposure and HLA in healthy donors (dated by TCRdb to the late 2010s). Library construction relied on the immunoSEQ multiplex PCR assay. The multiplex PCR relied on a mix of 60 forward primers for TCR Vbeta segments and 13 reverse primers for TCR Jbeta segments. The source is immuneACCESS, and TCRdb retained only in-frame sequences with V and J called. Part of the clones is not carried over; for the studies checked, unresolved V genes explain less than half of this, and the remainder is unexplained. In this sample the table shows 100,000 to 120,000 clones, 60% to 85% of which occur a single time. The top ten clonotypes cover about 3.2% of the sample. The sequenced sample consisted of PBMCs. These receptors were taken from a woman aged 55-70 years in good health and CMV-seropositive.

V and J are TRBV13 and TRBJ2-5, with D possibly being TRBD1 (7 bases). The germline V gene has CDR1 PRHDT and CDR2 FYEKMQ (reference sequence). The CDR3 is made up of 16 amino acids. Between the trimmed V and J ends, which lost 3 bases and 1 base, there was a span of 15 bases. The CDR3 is CASSFGQEGTQETQYF. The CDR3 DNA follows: TGTGCCAGCAGCTTTGGACAGGAGGGGACCCAAGAGACCCAGTACTTC.

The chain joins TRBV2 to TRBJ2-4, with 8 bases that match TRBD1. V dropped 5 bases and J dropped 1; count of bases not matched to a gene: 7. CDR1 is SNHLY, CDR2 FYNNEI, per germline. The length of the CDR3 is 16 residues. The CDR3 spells CASSSSRQGAKNIQYF. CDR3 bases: TGTGCCAGCAGTTCTTCCCGACAGGGGGCCAAAAACATTCAGTACTTC. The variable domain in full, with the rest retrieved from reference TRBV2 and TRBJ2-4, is EPEVTQTPSHQVTQMGQEVILRCVPISNHLYFYWYRQILGQKVEFLVSFYNNEISEKSEIFDDQFSVERPDGSNFTLKIRSTKLEDSAMYFCASSSSRQGAKNIQYFGAGTRLSVL.

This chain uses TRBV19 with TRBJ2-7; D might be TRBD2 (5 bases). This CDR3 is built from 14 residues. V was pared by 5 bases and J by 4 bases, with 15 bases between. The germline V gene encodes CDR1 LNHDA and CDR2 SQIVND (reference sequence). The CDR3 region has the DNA TGTGCCAGTAGTTGGGTAGGGAGAACTTACGAGCAGTACTTC. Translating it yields CASSWVGRTYEQYF.

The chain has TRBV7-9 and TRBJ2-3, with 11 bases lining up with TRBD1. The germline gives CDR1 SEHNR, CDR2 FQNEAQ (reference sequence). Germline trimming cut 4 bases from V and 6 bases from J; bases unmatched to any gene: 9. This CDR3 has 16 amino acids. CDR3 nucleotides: TGTGCCAGCAGCTCTTGGACAGGGGGCGGAGGGGATACGCAGTATTTT. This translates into CASSSWTGGGGDTQYF.

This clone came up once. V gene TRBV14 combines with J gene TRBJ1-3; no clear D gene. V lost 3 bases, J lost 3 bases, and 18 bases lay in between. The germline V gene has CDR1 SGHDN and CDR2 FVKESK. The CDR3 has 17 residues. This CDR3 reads CASSHNPAALRGNTIYF. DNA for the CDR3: TGTGCCAGCAGCCACAATCCTGCGGCGCTTCGTGGAAACACCATATATTTT.

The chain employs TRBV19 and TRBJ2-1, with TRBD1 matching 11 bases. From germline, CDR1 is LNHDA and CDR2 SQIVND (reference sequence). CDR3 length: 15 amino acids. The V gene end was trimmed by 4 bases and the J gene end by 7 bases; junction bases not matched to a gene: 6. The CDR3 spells CASSRDRGEMNEQFF. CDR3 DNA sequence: TGTGCCAGTAGTAGGGACAGGGGGGAAATGAATGAGCAGTTCTTC.

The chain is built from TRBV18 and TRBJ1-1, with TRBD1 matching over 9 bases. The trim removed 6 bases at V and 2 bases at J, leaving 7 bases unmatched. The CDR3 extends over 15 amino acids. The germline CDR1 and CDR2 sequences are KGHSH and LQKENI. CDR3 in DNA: TGTGCCAGCTCCCCTAAGACAGGGGGAAACACTGAAGCTTTCTTT. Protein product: CASSPKTGGNTEAFF.

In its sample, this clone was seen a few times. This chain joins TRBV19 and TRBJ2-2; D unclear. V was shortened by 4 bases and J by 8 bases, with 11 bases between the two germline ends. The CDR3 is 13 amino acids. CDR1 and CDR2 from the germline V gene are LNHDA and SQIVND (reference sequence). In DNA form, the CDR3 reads TGTGCCAGTAGTAAATGGGCCGAGGGGGAGCTGTTTTTT. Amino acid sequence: CASSKWAEGELFF.

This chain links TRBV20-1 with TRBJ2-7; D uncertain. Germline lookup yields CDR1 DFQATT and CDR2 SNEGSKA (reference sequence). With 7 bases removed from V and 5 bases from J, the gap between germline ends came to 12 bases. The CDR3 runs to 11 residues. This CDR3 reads CSVSTRNEQYF. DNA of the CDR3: TGCAGTGTGTCAACGCGGAACGAGCAGTACTTC.

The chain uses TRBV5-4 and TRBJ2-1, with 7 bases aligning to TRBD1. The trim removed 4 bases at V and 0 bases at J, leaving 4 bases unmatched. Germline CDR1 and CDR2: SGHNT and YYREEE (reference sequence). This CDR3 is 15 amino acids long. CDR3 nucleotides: TGTGCCAGCAGCCTCGGGACAGTCTCCTACAATGAGCAGTTCTTC. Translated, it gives CASSLGTVSYNEQFF.

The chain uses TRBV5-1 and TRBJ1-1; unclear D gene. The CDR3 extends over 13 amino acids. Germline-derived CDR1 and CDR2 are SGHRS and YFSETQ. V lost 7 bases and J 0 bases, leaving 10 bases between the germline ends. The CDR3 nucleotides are TGCGCCAGCCTTGGGCAGATGAACACTGAAGCTTTCTTT. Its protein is CASLGQMNTEAFF. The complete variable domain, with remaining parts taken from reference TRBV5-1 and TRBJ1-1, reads KAGVTQTPRYLIKTRGQQVTLSCSPISGHRSVSWYQQTPGQGLQFLFEYFSETQRNKGNFPGRFSGRQFSNSRSEMNVSTLELGDSALYLCASLGQMNTEAFFGQGTRLTVV.

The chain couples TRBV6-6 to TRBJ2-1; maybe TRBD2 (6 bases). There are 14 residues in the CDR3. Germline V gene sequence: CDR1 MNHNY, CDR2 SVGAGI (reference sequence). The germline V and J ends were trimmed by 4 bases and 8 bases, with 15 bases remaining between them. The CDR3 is CASSFSGPGDEQFF. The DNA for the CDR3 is TGTGCCAGCAGTTTTAGCGGCCCTGGGGATGAGCAGTTCTTC.

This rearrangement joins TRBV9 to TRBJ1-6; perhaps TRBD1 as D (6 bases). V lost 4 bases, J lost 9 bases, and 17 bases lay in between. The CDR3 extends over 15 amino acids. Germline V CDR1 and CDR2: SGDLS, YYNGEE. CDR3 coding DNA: TGTGCCAGCAGCCCCACCAGGAGGGGGGGTTCACCCCTCCACTTT. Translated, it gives CASSPTRRGGSPLHF.

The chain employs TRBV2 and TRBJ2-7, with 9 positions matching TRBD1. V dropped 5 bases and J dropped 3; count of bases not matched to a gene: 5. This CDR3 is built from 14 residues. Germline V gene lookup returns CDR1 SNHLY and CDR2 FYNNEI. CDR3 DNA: TGTGCCAGCAGTCTACAGGGGGCGGACTACGAGCAGTACTTC. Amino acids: CASSLQGADYEQYF. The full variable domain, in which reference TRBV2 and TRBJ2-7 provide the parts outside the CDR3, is EPEVTQTPSHQVTQMGQEVILRCVPISNHLYFYWYRQILGQKVEFLVSFYNNEISEKSEIFDDQFSVERPDGSNFTLKIRSTKLEDSAMYFCASSLQGADYEQYFGPGTRLTVT.

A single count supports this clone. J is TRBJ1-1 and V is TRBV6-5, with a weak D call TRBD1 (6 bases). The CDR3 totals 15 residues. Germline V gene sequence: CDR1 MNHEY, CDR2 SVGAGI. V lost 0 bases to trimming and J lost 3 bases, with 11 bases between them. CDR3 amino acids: CASSYSDRLDTEAFF. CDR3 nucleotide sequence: TGTGCCAGCAGTTACTCTGACAGGCTAGACACTGAAGCTTTCTTT.

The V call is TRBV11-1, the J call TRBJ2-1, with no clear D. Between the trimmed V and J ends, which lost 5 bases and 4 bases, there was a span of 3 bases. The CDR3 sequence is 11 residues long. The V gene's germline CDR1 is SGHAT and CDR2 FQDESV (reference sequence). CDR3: CASSQYNEQFF. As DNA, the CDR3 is TGTGCCAGCAGCCAATACAATGAGCAGTTCTTC.

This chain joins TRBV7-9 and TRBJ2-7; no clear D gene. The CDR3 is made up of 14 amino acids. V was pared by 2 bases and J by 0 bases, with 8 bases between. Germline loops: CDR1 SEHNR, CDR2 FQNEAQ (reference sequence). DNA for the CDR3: TGTGCCAGCAGCTTATTCACAAGCTCCTACGAGCAGTACTTC. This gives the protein CASSLFTSSYEQYF.

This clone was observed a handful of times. The CDR3 loop reads CASRQQAGTDTQYF. The CDR3 DNA reads as TGTGCCAGCAGGCAACAGGCCGGCACAGATACGCAGTATTTT. The V gene is TRBV6-1, the J gene TRBJ2-3, with TRBD1 as a possible D gene (5 bases). Germline V gene lookup returns CDR1 MNHNS and CDR2 SASEGT. V gave up 6 bases and J gave up 1 base, with 11 bases separating them. The CDR3 spans 14 residues.

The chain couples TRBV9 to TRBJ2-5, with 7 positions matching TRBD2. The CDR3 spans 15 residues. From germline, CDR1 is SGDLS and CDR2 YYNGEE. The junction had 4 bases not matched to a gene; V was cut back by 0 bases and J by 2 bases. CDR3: CASSVAGGLQETQYF. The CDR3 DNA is TGTGCCAGCAGCGTAGCGGGAGGCCTACAAGAGACCCAGTACTTC.

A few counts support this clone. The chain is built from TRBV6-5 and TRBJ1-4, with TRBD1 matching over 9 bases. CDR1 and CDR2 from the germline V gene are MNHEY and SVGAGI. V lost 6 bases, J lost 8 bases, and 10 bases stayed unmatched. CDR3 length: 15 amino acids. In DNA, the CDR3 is TGTGCCAGCAGGCGAAAACAGGGGGCTGGCGAAAAACTGTTTTTT. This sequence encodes CASRRKQGAGEKLFF.

CDR3: CASSEPRIYEQYF. DNA for the CDR3: TGTGCCAGCAGTGAGCCCAGGATCTACGAGCAGTACTTC. V and J are TRBV6-1 and TRBJ2-7; D is ambiguous. CDR1 is MNHNS, CDR2 SASEGT, per germline. This CDR3 has 13 amino acids. Between the trimmed V and J ends, which lost 3 bases and 3 bases, there was a span of 9 bases.

CDR3 DNA sequence: TGTGCCTGGAGTGTTTTGGACAGGGATGGAAAACTGTTTTTT. It encodes CAWSVLDRDGKLFF. V is TRBV30 and J is TRBJ1-4; 8 bases are a match to TRBD1. V shed 0 bases and J 10 bases; nucleotides not matched to a gene: 7. CDR3 length: 14 amino acids. CDR1 GTSNPN and CDR2 SVGIG come from the germline V gene (reference sequence).

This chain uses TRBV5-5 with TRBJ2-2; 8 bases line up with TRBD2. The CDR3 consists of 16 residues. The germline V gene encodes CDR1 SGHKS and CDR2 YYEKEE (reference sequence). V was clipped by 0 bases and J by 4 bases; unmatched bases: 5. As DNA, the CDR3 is TGTGCCAGCAGCTTGGATCGGACTAGCAGCACCGGGGAGCTGTTTTTT. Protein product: CASSLDRTSSTGELFF.

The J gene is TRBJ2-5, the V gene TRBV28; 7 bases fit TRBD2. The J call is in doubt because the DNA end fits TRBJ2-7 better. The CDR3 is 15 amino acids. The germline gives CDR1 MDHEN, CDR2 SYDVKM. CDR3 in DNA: TGTGCCAGCAGTTTGGGGGGGTCATGGCTCTACGAGCAGTACTTC. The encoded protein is CASSLGGSWLYEQYF.

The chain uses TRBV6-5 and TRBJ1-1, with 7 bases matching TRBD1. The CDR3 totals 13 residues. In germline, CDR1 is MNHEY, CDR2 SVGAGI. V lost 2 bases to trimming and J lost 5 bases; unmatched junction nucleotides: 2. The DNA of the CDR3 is TGTGCCAGCAGTTACACGACAGGGACTGAAGCTTTCTTT. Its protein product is CASSYTTGTEAFF.

This chain's CDR3 is CASSDPGVLDKNIQYF. DNA for the CDR3: TGTGCCAGCAGCGATCCAGGGGTTTTGGACAAAAACATTCAGTACTTC. The chain joins TRBV7-9 to TRBJ2-4, with a weak D call TRBD1 (6 bases). The CDR3 has 16 amino acids. Germline loops: CDR1 SEHNR, CDR2 FQNEAQ (reference sequence). Trimming left V 5 bases short and J 3 bases short, with 17 bases between.